The 18 T cell receptor beta chains below all came from one sample that was sequenced in a study of identical twins. TCRdb recomputed calls from the 5' RACE reads with MiXCR, one row per CDR3 protein. The sample lists hundreds of thousands of distinct CDR3 sequences, 15% to 20% occurring once. These data were also filed under a second study, of T cells expressing NK-cell markers.

The sequencing input was PBMCs. Receptor source: a woman younger than 35 in good health.

The V call is TRBV13, the J call TRBJ2-1, with D possibly being TRBD1 or TRBD2 (6 bases each). V was cut by 4 bases and J by 8 bases, with 15 bases left in between. This CDR3 is 14 amino acids long. The germline CDR1 and CDR2 sequences are PRHDT and FYEKMQ (reference sequence). The CDR3 nucleotides are TGTGCCAGCAGCTCCCCGGGGGCATGGGATGAGCAGTTCTTC. Residues: CASSSPGAWDEQFF. Using reference TRBV13 and TRBJ2-1 for the parts outside the CDR3, the full variable domain is AAGVIQSPRHLIKEKRETATLKCYPIPRHDTVYWYQQGPGQDPQFLISFYEKMQSDKGSIPDRFSAQQFSDYHSELNMSSLELGDSALYFCASSSPGAWDEQFFGPGTRLTVL.

The chain uses TRBV6-5 and TRBJ2-7; D call uncertain. Per germline, CDR1 MNHEY and CDR2 SVGAGI. This CDR3 region has 13 residues. The V end lost 3 bases, the J end lost 7 bases, and 13 bases lay between the germline ends. The CDR3 reads CASSYAPLGEQYF. CDR3 in DNA: TGTGCCAGCAGTTATGCCCCCCTGGGAGAGCAGTACTTC.

This clonotype was seen more than once but under ten times. The rearrangement links TRBV9 to TRBJ1-5; D is uncertain. The CDR3 loop spans 14 amino acids. CDR1 and CDR2 (germline): SGDLS, YYNGEE. Trimming shortened V by 2 bases and J by 2 bases, and 8 bases separated the two germline ends. The CDR3 spells CASSVEAGNQPQHF. DNA of the CDR3: TGTGCCAGCAGCGTGGAGGCGGGCAATCAGCCCCAGCATTTT. Together with reference TRBV9 and TRBJ1-5, the CDR3 gives the full variable domain: DSGVTQTPKHLITATGQRVTLRCSPRSGDLSVYWYQQSLDQGLQFLIQYYNGEERAKGNILERFSAQQFPDLHSELNLSSLELGDSALYFCASSVEAGNQPQHFGDGTRLSIL.

This clonotype was observed a few times. The gene calls are TRBV9 and TRBJ1-3, with a weak D call TRBD1 (5 bases). V lost 4 bases, J lost 7 bases, and 12 bases lay in between. Germline CDR1 is SGDLS and CDR2 is YYNGEE. CDR3 length: 13 residues. For the CDR3, the DNA is TGTGCCAGCAGCTACGTGGGGGGGAACACCATATATTTT. This sequence encodes CASSYVGGNTIYF.

This clonotype was observed a few times. The V and J genes are TRBV13 and TRBJ2-1; D is ambiguous. Germline assignment: CDR1 PRHDT and CDR2 FYEKMQ (reference sequence). The CDR3 is 16 amino acids. Deletions cut 2 bases from V and 8 bases from J, with 19 bases between. The CDR3: CASSLSSPGLAYEQFF. CDR3 DNA: TGTGCCAGCAGCTTAAGTTCCCCGGGCTTAGCCTATGAGCAGTTCTTC.

This sequence joins TRBV5-1 and TRBJ2-3; 8 bases are a match to TRBD2. The CDR3 extends over 17 amino acids. Losses at the gene ends were 3 bases for V and 4 bases for J; bases not matched to a gene: 13. CDR1 and CDR2 (germline): SGHRS, YFSETQ. The CDR3 sequence is CASSSSVGGGPADTQYF. In nucleotides, the CDR3 is TGCGCCAGCAGCTCCTCTGTCGGCGGGGGGCCTGCAGATACGCAGTATTTT.

This clonotype appeared a few times. The chain is built from TRBV12-3 or TRBV12-4 and TRBJ2-7; D possibly corresponds to TRBD1 (6 bases). The CDR3 has 13 residues. Trimming removed 3 bases from V and 4 bases from J, with 10 bases in between. The CDR3 DNA reads as TGTGCCAGCAGTTTTCTCAGGGGTTACGAGCAGTACTTC. It yields the protein CASSFLRGYEQYF.

The genes are TRBV7-2 and TRBJ2-1; possibly TRBD1 or TRBD2 for D (5 bases each). Germline CDR1 and CDR2: SGHTA and FQGNSA. The CDR3 sequence is 14 residues long. V dropped 5 bases and J dropped 4 bases, with 12 bases sitting between them. This CDR3 reads CASSLGREYNEQFF. The DNA of the CDR3 is TGTGCCAGCAGCCTGGGACGAGAATACAATGAGCAGTTCTTC.

The V gene is TRBV2, the J gene TRBJ1-1; no firm D call. Germline assignment: CDR1 SNHLY and CDR2 FYNNEI. This CDR3 is 13 amino acids long. The V end was cut by 8 bases, the J end by 5 bases, with 15 bases between. This chain's CDR3 is CASLPFGDTEAFF. As DNA, the CDR3 is TGTGCCAGCCTTCCATTCGGAGATACTGAAGCTTTCTTT.

This clonotype was found a few times. This rearrangement joins TRBV12-3 or TRBV12-4 to TRBJ1-2; D possibly corresponds to TRBD1 (5 bases). The CDR3 sequence is 12 residues long. V dropped 5 bases and J dropped 9 bases, with 13 bases sitting between them. CDR3 sequence reads: CASSHPRARYTF. The CDR3 DNA sequence: TGTGCCAGCAGTCACCCCAGGGCCCGCTACACCTTC.

This clonotype was counted a few times. The V call is TRBV20-1, the J call TRBJ2-1; D ambiguous. CDR3 size: 11 residues. V lost 3 bases to trimming and J lost 7 bases, with 7 bases between them. Per germline, CDR1 DFQATT and CDR2 SNEGSKA (reference sequence). The CDR3 loop reads CSASGINEQFF. CDR3 nucleotides: TGCAGTGCTAGTGGAATAAATGAGCAGTTCTTC.

This CDR3 reads CSALAGGYTDTQYF. The CDR3 DNA reads as TGCAGTGCTCTAGCGGGAGGGTACACAGATACGCAGTATTTT. The chain combines TRBV20-1 with TRBJ2-3; 12 positions agree with TRBD2. Germline CDR1 reads DFQATT; CDR2 reads SNEGSKA (reference sequence). There are 14 residues in the CDR3. V was pared by 5 bases and J by 2 bases, with 2 bases of the junction left unmatched.

The chain recombines TRBV6-5 with TRBJ2-1; a possible D gene is TRBD2 (6 bases). This CDR3 spans 11 amino acids. V was shortened by 6 bases and J by 15 bases, with 15 bases between the two germline ends. The V gene's germline CDR1 is MNHEY and CDR2 SVGAGI. This CDR3 is CASSNARDWFF. The CDR3 coding sequence is TGTGCCAGCAGCAACGCTCGGGACTGGTTCTTC.

This clonotype came up a few times. This sequence joins TRBV6-5 and TRBJ2-1; TRBD2 aligns across 9 bases. V lost 0 bases to trimming and J lost 7 bases; unmatched junction nucleotides: 13. The CDR3 covers 18 residues. CDR1 and CDR2 from the germline V gene are MNHEY and SVGAGI. The CDR3 DNA sequence: TGTGCCAGCAGTTACTCGATCTTCTCTAGGCGGGGGGGGAATGAGCAGTTCTTC. It translates to CASSYSIFSRRGGNEQFF.

V is TRBV6-1 and J is TRBJ2-5; D tentatively reads TRBD1 or TRBD2 (5 bases each). The CDR3 consists of 18 residues. Trimming shortened V by 2 bases and J by 4 bases, and 23 bases separated the two germline ends. Germline CDR1 is MNHNS and CDR2 is SASEGT. CDR3 in amino acids: CASSENPSGLDTGETQYF. The CDR3 region has the DNA TGTGCCAGCAGTGAAAATCCTTCAGGACTGGACACGGGAGAGACCCAGTACTTC.

The V gene is TRBV12-3 or TRBV12-4, the J gene TRBJ1-1, with 7 bases fitting TRBD1. After removal of 4 bases from V and 0 bases from J, the junction contained 11 bases not matched to a gene. The CDR3 runs 17 residues. In DNA form, the CDR3 reads TGTGCCAGCAGTTCCCGCAGGGGGGTCCTATTGAACACTGAAGCTTTCTTT. It encodes CASSSRRGVLLNTEAFF.

This clonotype has more than one count but fewer than ten. The chain joins TRBV6-5 to TRBJ2-3; D not resolved. This CDR3 is built from 13 residues. Trimming stripped 0 bases from V and 13 bases from J, with 14 bases between. Germline CDR1 is MNHEY and CDR2 is SVGAGI. CDR3 in amino acids: CASSYSWGKLEYF. The CDR3 DNA is TGTGCCAGCAGTTACTCGTGGGGAAAACTGGAGTATTTT.

This clonotype was seen many times. This chain links TRBV10-2 with TRBJ2-1; 7 bases match TRBD2. The CDR3 consists of 13 residues. Germline CDR1 reads WSHSY; CDR2 reads SAAADI. J gave up 6 bases and V 9 bases, and 8 bases lay outside the gene matches. The CDR3 nucleotides read TGCGCCAGTCAGCGGGACCCTGCCAATGAGCAGTTCTTC. It codes for CASQRDPANEQFF.